This TCR beta chain is drawn from a study of T cells after yellow fever vaccination. General study findings and limits: Just a small share of clonotypes turned up in the CD4 compartment as well as the CD8 compartment.

TCR cDNA was made by 5'RACE template switching, adding a universal primer site and UMIs. Via MiXCR, TCRdb re-called the 5' RACE reads, giving one row per CDR3 protein. The repertoire holds around 68,000 distinct CDR3 sequences, with more than 5.5% as singletons. Regarding this clonotype: Its antigen is unknown.

This receptor was obtained from a man aged 18 to 30 who received the YFV17D yellow fever vaccine. The sequencing here drew on CD8+ T cells sorted from PBMCs, taken around 10 days after the first yellow fever vaccination.

CDR3 sequence (DNA): TGTGCCAGCAGCTATCCGGGGGGTGAGCAGTTCTTC. Encoded protein: CASSYPGGEQFF. The J gene is TRBJ2-1, the V gene TRBV7-3; 7 bases are shared with TRBD2. The length of the CDR3 is 12 residues. The germline V gene encodes CDR1 SGHTA and CDR2 FQGTGA. The J segment lost 9 bases and the V segment lost 4 bases, leaving 3 bases of the junction unmatched.